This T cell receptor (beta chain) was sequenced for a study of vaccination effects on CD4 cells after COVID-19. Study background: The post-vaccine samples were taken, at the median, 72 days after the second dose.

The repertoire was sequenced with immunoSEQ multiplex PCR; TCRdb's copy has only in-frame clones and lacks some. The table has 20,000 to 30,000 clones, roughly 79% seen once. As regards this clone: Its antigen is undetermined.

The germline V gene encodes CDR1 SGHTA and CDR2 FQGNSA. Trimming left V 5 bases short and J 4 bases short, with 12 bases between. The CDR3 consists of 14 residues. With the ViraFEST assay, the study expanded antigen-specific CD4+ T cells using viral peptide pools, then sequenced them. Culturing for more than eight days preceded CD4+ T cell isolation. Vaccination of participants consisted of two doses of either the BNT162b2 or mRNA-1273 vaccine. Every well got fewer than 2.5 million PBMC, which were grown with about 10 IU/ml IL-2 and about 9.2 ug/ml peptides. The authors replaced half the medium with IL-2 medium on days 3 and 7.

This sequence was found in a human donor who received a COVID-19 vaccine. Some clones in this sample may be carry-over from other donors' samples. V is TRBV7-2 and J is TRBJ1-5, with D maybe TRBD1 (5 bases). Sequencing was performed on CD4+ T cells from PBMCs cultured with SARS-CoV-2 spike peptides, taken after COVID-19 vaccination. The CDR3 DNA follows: TGTGCCAGCAGCCCCAGCCGGGGGAATCAGCCCCAGCATTTT. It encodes CASSPSRGNQPQHF.